These 17 T cell receptor beta chains were all obtained from the same sample, sequenced in a study of blood T cell repertoires in COVID-19. Using immunoSEQ multiplex PCR, the repertoire was profiled, and TCRdb retains in-frame clones only, with some absent. The repertoire holds more than 65,000 clones, with roughly four fifths as singletons. The sequenced material came from peripheral blood. These receptors all stem from an elderly woman with acute or convalescent COVID-19.

The chain carries TRBV2 and TRBJ2-3, with 8 bases identical to TRBD1. V lost 7 bases to trimming and J lost 0 bases; unmatched junction nucleotides: 9. Looked up from germline, CDR1 is SNHLY and CDR2 is FYNNEI. The length of the CDR3 is 16 residues. The CDR3 loop is CASTPFGQGSTDTQYF. The CDR3 DNA follows: TGTGCCAGCACTCCCTTTGGACAGGGTAGCACAGATACGCAGTATTTT. Full variable domain (outside the CDR3, taken from reference TRBV2 and TRBJ2-3): EPEVTQTPSHQVTQMGQEVILRCVPISNHLYFYWYRQILGQKVEFLVSFYNNEISEKSEIFDDQFSVERPDGSNFTLKIRSTKLEDSAMYFCASTPFGQGSTDTQYFGPGTRLTVL.

The V gene is TRBV7-2, the J gene TRBJ2-1; 8 nucleotides match TRBD2. J lost 11 bases, V lost 1 base, and 10 bases had no gene match. Germline CDR1 is SGHTA and CDR2 is FQGNSA. CDR3 length: 15 residues. The CDR3 sequence is CASSLDTGGARKQFF. The CDR3 DNA reads TGTGCCAGCAGCTTAGACACCGGGGGGGCGAGGAAGCAGTTCTTC.

The chain combines TRBV5-4 with TRBJ1-1, with D possibly being TRBD1 (6 bases). The CDR3 sequence is 16 residues long. V lost 0 bases and J 1 base, leaving 13 bases between the germline ends. Germline-derived CDR1 and CDR2 are SGHNT and YYREEE (reference sequence). For the CDR3, the DNA is TGTGCCAGCAGCTTGGAACCACAGGGTAGGAACACTGAAGCTTTCTTT. Protein: CASSLEPQGRNTEAFF.

This clone appeared a single time. The chain links TRBV14 to TRBJ2-3; 9 bases align to TRBD2. Germline CDR1 reads SGHDN; CDR2 reads FVKESK. The CDR3 is 17 residues long. J lost 2 bases, V lost 1 base, and 7 bases had no gene match. The CDR3 sequence is CASSQGTSAYSTDTQYF. The CDR3 DNA is TGTGCCAGCAGCCAAGGGACTAGCGCCTATTCCACAGATACGCAGTATTTT.

The chain combines TRBV7-2 with TRBJ2-7; D gene uncertain. Trimming cost V 3 bases and J 6 bases, with 12 bases left between them. This CDR3 contains 13 residues. Germline lookup yields CDR1 SGHTA and CDR2 FQGNSA. The CDR3 DNA reads as TGTGCCAGCAGCTTTGTTACAGCTACCGAGCAGTACTTC. Its translation: CASSFVTATEQYF. The full variable domain, rest sourced from reference TRBV7-2 and TRBJ2-7, is GAGVSQSPSNKVTEKGKDVELRCDPISGHTALYWYRQSLGQGLEFLIYFQGNSAPDKSGLPSDRFSAERTGGSVSTLTIQRTQQEDSAVYLCASSFVTATEQYFGPGTRLTVT.

A few counts support this clone. The gene calls are TRBV25-1 and TRBJ2-1; 9 bases are shared with TRBD1. The V and J ends lost 5 bases and 4 bases, in that order; junction bases with no gene match: 6. This CDR3 spans 15 amino acids. Germline V gene sequence: CDR1 MGHDK, CDR2 SYGVNS. The CDR3 bases are TGTGCCAGCAGTTGGGGGGACAGGGATTACAATGAGCAGTTCTTC. It encodes CASSWGDRDYNEQFF.

The gene calls are TRBV5-1 and TRBJ2-1, with 15 bases aligning to TRBD2. Germline CDR1 is SGHRS and CDR2 is YFSETQ. Unmatched junction bases numbered 1, after V lost 3 bases and J lost 6 bases. The CDR3 is 15 residues long. CDR3 in DNA: TGCGCCAGCAGCTGGACTAGCGGGGGGGCCAATGAGCAGTTCTTC. It encodes CASSWTSGGANEQFF.

The V gene is TRBV29-1, the J gene TRBJ2-2; 7 nucleotides match TRBD2. The CDR3 totals 15 residues. Germline V gene lookup returns CDR1 SQVTM and CDR2 ANQGSEA. J lost 0 bases, V lost 7 bases, and 8 bases had no gene match. This chain's CDR3 is CSAFGGETNTGELFF. The CDR3 DNA is TGCAGCGCATTTGGGGGGGAAACGAACACCGGGGAGCTGTTTTTT.

The CDR3 coding sequence is TGTGCCAGCAGCAAGGGACTAGCAGCTGAGACCCAGTACTTC. It codes for CASSKGLAAETQYF. The V gene is TRBV14, the J gene TRBJ2-5, with 9 bases matching TRBD2. The ends lost 5 bases at V and 5 bases at J; junction bases unmatched: 6. Germline-derived CDR1 and CDR2 are SGHDN and FVKESK. The CDR3 loop spans 14 amino acids.

V usage is TRBV5-1 and J usage is TRBJ2-2, with D possibly TRBD2 on 6 matching bases. Looked up from germline, CDR1 is SGHRS and CDR2 is YFSETQ. The ends were cut back, 5 bases at V and 1 base at J, with 9 bases in the middle. CDR3 length equals 14 residues. CDR3 nucleotides: TGCGCCAGCAGGGACGGGAGGAACACCGGGGAGCTGTTTTTT. Amino acids: CASRDGRNTGELFF.

The CDR3, as DNA: TGTGCCAGCAGTCCCGAGGGTGGGGGGGAAGAGACCCAGTACTTC. Encoded protein: CASSPEGGGEETQYF. V usage is TRBV6-5 and J usage is TRBJ2-5; 7 nucleotides match TRBD2. CDR3 size: 15 residues. Losses at the gene ends were 5 bases for V and 3 bases for J; bases not matched to a gene: 9. Germline loops: CDR1 MNHEY, CDR2 SVGAGI.

The gene calls are TRBV7-9 and TRBJ2-5, with 8 bases fitting TRBD1. CDR1 and CDR2 from the germline V gene are SEHNR and FQNEAQ (reference sequence). The CDR3 is 14 amino acids. V shed 4 bases and J 4 bases; nucleotides not matched to a gene: 5. For the CDR3, the DNA is TGTGCCAGCAGCTACGGACAGGGCGGAGAGACCCAGTACTTC. This encodes CASSYGQGGETQYF.

The V and J genes are TRBV12-5 and TRBJ1-2; D gene ambiguous. Germline lookup yields CDR1 LGHNT and CDR2 FRNRAP. The CDR3 contains 11 residues. Trimming removed 5 bases from V and 8 bases from J, with 9 bases in between. The CDR3 region is CASGRESGYTF. As DNA, the CDR3 is TGTGCTAGTGGTCGGGAATCCGGCTACACCTTC.

The V call is TRBV29-1, the J call TRBJ1-1; D uncertain. The CDR3 extends over 11 amino acids. V was trimmed by 6 bases and J by 1 base, leaving 6 bases between them. Germline CDR1 reads SQVTM; CDR2 reads ANQGSEA. CDR3 loop: CSVGRNTEAFF. CDR3 nucleotides: TGCAGCGTAGGGAGGAACACTGAAGCTTTCTTT.

The chain couples TRBV5-1 to TRBJ1-1, with D possibly matching TRBD1 (6 bases). Germline V gene data show CDR1 as SGHRS and CDR2 as YFSETQ. This CDR3 contains 14 residues. Deletions cut 2 bases from V and 1 base from J, with 9 bases between. CDR3 DNA: TGCGCCAGCAGCTTACTAGGGGGGAACACTGAAGCTTTCTTT. Translating it yields CASSLLGGNTEAFF. The whole variable domain, remainder taken from reference TRBV5-1 and TRBJ1-1, is KAGVTQTPRYLIKTRGQQVTLSCSPISGHRSVSWYQQTPGQGLQFLFEYFSETQRNKGNFPGRFSGRQFSNSRSEMNVSTLELGDSALYLCASSLLGGNTEAFFGQGTRLTVV.

The genes are TRBV5-8 and TRBJ2-3; the match to TRBD1 covers 9 bases. The V gene end was trimmed by 3 bases and the J gene end by 4 bases; junction bases not matched to a gene: 6. The CDR3 runs 15 residues. CDR1 and CDR2 (germline): SGHTS, YDEGEE. The chain's CDR3 is CASSSRTGEADTQYF. For the CDR3, the DNA is TGTGCCAGCAGCTCCCGGACAGGGGAGGCAGATACGCAGTATTTT.

This clone was detected only a few times. The CDR3 sequence: CATQRKQGYDEQYF. In DNA, the CDR3 is TGTGCCACCCAGCGGAAACAGGGTTACGACGAGCAGTACTTC. The chain is built from TRBV5-5 and TRBJ2-7; D may be TRBD1 (6 bases). Deletions cut 9 bases from V and 5 bases from J, with 21 bases between. The CDR3 is 14 amino acids. Germline lookup yields CDR1 SGHKS and CDR2 YYEKEE (reference sequence). The entire variable domain, with the rest obtained from reference TRBV5-5 and TRBJ2-7, is as follows: DAGVTQSPTHLIKTRGQQVTLRCSPISGHKSVSWYQQVLGQGPQFIFQYYEKEERGRGNFPDRFSARQFPNYSSELNVNALLLGDSALYLCATQRKQGYDEQYFGPGTRLTVT.